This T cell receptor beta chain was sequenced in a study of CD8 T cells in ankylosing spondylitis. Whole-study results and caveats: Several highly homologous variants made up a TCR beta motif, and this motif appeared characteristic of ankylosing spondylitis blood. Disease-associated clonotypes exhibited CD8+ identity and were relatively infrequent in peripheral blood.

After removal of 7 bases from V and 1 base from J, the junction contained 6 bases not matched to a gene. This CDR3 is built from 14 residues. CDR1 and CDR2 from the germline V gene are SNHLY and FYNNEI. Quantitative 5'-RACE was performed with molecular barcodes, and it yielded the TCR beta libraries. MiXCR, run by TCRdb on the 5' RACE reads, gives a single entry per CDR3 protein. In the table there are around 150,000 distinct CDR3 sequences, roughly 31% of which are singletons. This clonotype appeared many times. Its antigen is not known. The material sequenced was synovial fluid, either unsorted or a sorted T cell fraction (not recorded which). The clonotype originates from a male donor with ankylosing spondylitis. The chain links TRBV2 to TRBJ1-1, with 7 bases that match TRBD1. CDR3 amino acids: CASNTGTANTEAFF. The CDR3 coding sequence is TGTGCCAGCAATACCGGGACAGCGAACACTGAAGCTTTCTTT. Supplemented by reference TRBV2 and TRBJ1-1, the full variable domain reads EPEVTQTPSHQVTQMGQEVILRCVPISNHLYFYWYRQILGQKVEFLVSFYNNEISEKSEIFDDQFSVERPDGSNFTLKIRSTKLEDSAMYFCASNTGTANTEAFFGQGTRLTVV.